These 20 T cell receptor beta chains came from one sample sequenced in a study of radiotherapy plus CTLA-4 blockade in lung cancer. The protocol was immunoSEQ multiplex PCR, while the TCRdb copy is restricted to in-frame clones and leaves out a portion. The sample yields some 80,000 clones, under 80% seen once. Specimen: peripheral blood, collected from a patient treated with radiotherapy plus ipilimumab. The source is a human donor with non-small cell lung cancer whose response to radiotherapy plus ipilimumab could not be evaluated. Some clones in this sample may be carry-over from other donors' samples.

The chain recombines TRBV9 with TRBJ2-7; 7 positions agree with TRBD1. With V trimmed by 0 bases and J by 2 bases, 8 bases remained unmatched. The CDR3 is made up of 16 amino acids. Germline CDR1 SGDLS, CDR2 YYNGEE. CDR3 in amino acids: CASSVAPGQHAYEQYF. In DNA form, the CDR3 reads TGTGCCAGCAGCGTAGCCCCGGGACAGCACGCCTACGAGCAGTACTTC. The whole variable domain, filled in from reference TRBV9 and TRBJ2-7, reads DSGVTQTPKHLITATGQRVTLRCSPRSGDLSVYWYQQSLDQGLQFLIQYYNGEERAKGNILERFSAQQFPDLHSELNLSSLELGDSALYFCASSVAPGQHAYEQYFGPGTRLTVT.

This chain joins TRBV18 and TRBJ2-2, with TRBD2 identical over 7 bases. Trimming took 1 base from V and 4 from J; bases not matched to a gene: 0. Looked up from germline, CDR1 is KGHSH and CDR2 is LQKENI. The CDR3 covers 14 residues. The CDR3 is CASSPRGGTGELFF. CDR3 coding DNA: TGTGCCAGCTCACCACGGGGGGGCACCGGGGAGCTGTTTTTT.

The gene calls are TRBV7-2 and TRBJ1-5; no definite D call. Germline V CDR1 and CDR2: SGHTA, FQGNSA. The CDR3 extends over 15 amino acids. The germline V and J ends were trimmed by 5 bases and 3 bases, with 14 bases remaining between them. CDR3 DNA: TGTGCCAGCAGCCCCGGGTCCTTTGTCAATCAGCCCCAGCATTTT. Residues: CASSPGSFVNQPQHF.

This chain joins TRBV6-6 and TRBJ1-4; 7 bases are a match to TRBD1. The V gene's germline CDR1 is MNHNY and CDR2 SVGAGI (reference sequence). The CDR3 loop spans 15 amino acids. This CDR3 is CATEGKGGAHEKLFF. CDR3 nucleotides: TGTGCTACCGAAGGAAAAGGGGGCGCCCATGAAAAACTGTTTTTT.

This chain links TRBV5-1 with TRBJ1-3; 9 positions agree with TRBD1. The germline CDR1 and CDR2 sequences are SGHRS and YFSETQ. The CDR3 runs to 17 residues. J gave up 0 bases and V 4 bases, and 8 bases lay outside the gene matches. Written as DNA, the CDR3 is TGCGCCAGCAGCCGGGCACAGGGGGCAATCTCTGGAAACACCATATATTTT. Its protein is CASSRAQGAISGNTIYF.

The count of this clone is one. V gene TRBV7-9 combines with J gene TRBJ1-5, with 8 bases matching TRBD1. Germline lookup yields CDR1 SEHNR and CDR2 FQNEAQ (reference sequence). Trimming removed 4 bases from V and 1 base from J; junction bases left unmatched: 0. This CDR3 contains 14 residues. For the CDR3, the DNA is TGTGCCAGCAGCTCAGGGGGCAGCAATCAGCCCCAGCATTTT. Protein: CASSSGGSNQPQHF.

V is TRBV4-2 and J is TRBJ2-5, with D possibly being TRBD2 (6 bases). The J call may be in error: the DNA end matches TRBJ2-7 better. CDR1 and CDR2 (germline): LGHNA, YNFKEQ. The CDR3 spans 16 residues. DNA for the CDR3: TGTGCCAGCAGCCGTTCCTGGGGGGAGACGTCCTACGAGCAGTACTTC. It translates to CASSRSWGETSYEQYF.

V gene TRBV11-1 combines with J gene TRBJ2-1, with 7 bases aligning to TRBD1. CDR3 length: 15 residues. Germline V gene sequence: CDR1 SGHAT, CDR2 FQDESV (reference sequence). Unmatched junction bases numbered 7, after V lost 4 bases and J lost 4 bases. The CDR3 nucleotides read TGTGCCAGCAGCTCTGACAGGGCATCTTACAATGAGCAGTTCTTC. Protein sequence: CASSSDRASYNEQFF.

This clone was recorded only once. The rearrangement joins TRBV28 to TRBJ2-7, with D maybe TRBD1 (5 bases). V lost 5 bases to trimming and J lost 2 bases, with 13 bases between them. This CDR3 spans 14 amino acids. CDR1 is MDHEN, CDR2 SYDVKM, per germline. This CDR3 reads CASSLSTGPYEQYF. Written as DNA, the CDR3 is TGTGCCAGCAGTCTATCAACAGGCCCCTACGAGCAGTACTTC.

The chain couples TRBV7-9 to TRBJ2-5; 13 bases agree with TRBD2. J lost 5 bases, V lost 5 bases, and 8 bases had no gene match. This CDR3 region has 16 residues. Germline V lookup: CDR1 SEHNR, CDR2 FQNEAQ (reference sequence). The CDR3 loop reads CASSKGLAGPGETQYF. The CDR3 region has the DNA TGTGCCAGCAGCAAGGGACTAGCGGGGCCTGGGGAGACCCAGTACTTC.

The chain has TRBV9 and TRBJ2-2; D unresolved. The V end was cut by 0 bases, the J end by 5 bases, with 8 bases between. Germline CDR1 is SGDLS and CDR2 is YYNGEE. The CDR3 has 14 residues. CDR3 sequence: CASSVVRETGELFF. CDR3 coding DNA: TGTGCCAGCAGCGTAGTACGAGAGACCGGGGAGCTGTTTTTT. The full variable domain, completed using reference TRBV9 and TRBJ2-2, is DSGVTQTPKHLITATGQRVTLRCSPRSGDLSVYWYQQSLDQGLQFLIQYYNGEERAKGNILERFSAQQFPDLHSELNLSSLELGDSALYFCASSVVRETGELFFGEGSRLTVL.

The chain combines TRBV9 with TRBJ1-2; D perhaps matches TRBD1 (6 bases). Trimming shortened V by 0 bases and J by 5 bases, and 11 bases separated the two germline ends. Germline CDR1 and CDR2: SGDLS and YYNGEE. There are 14 residues in the CDR3. This chain's CDR3 is CASSVGQQGYGYTF. The CDR3 DNA reads TGTGCCAGCAGCGTAGGGCAGCAGGGGTATGGCTACACCTTC. The variable domain in full, with the rest retrieved from reference TRBV9 and TRBJ1-2, is DSGVTQTPKHLITATGQRVTLRCSPRSGDLSVYWYQQSLDQGLQFLIQYYNGEERAKGNILERFSAQQFPDLHSELNLSSLELGDSALYFCASSVGQQGYGYTFGSGTRLTVV.

The rearrangement joins TRBV19 to TRBJ2-7, with a tentative D call TRBD2 (7 bases). The germline V gene encodes CDR1 LNHDA and CDR2 SQIVND (reference sequence). This CDR3 spans 14 amino acids. Trimming shortened V by 5 bases and J by 7 bases, and 18 bases separated the two germline ends. The CDR3 region is CASSLLGGLREQYF. The CDR3 coding sequence is TGTGCCAGTAGTCTCCTGGGGGGGCTCCGGGAGCAGTACTTC.

The genes are TRBV4-3 and TRBJ2-3, with 7 bases lining up with TRBD2. Trimming cost V 0 bases and J 2 bases; bases outside gene matches: 8. The CDR3 totals 17 residues. Germline V gives CDR1 LGHNA, CDR2 YSLEER. In DNA, the CDR3 is TGCGCCAGCAGCCAAGACTGGCGGGGGTACCTCACAGATACGCAGTATTTT. Protein product: CASSQDWRGYLTDTQYF.

The rearrangement uses TRBV5-4 and TRBJ2-1; perhaps TRBD1 as D (5 bases). Germline V lookup: CDR1 SGHNT, CDR2 YYREEE (reference sequence). V was clipped by 1 base and J by 4 bases, with 12 bases between them. The CDR3 spans 15 residues. The CDR3 loop is CASSLSTGSYNEQFF. CDR3 bases: TGTGCCAGCAGCTTGAGCACAGGTTCTTACAATGAGCAGTTCTTC.

The chain has TRBV4-3 and TRBJ1-4; perhaps TRBD1 as D (6 bases). Germline CDR1 reads LGHNA; CDR2 reads YSLEER. The CDR3 length is 15 residues. Trimming took 0 bases from V and 4 from J, leaving 9 bases between them. CDR3 region: CASSQDSRGNEKLFF. The CDR3, as DNA: TGCGCCAGCAGCCAAGATAGCAGGGGTAATGAAAAACTGTTTTTT.

The chain recombines TRBV19 with TRBJ2-2; 11 bases align to TRBD2. This CDR3 is built from 20 residues. CDR1 is LNHDA, CDR2 SQIVND, per germline (reference sequence). V was clipped by 7 bases and J by 1 base; unmatched bases: 17. Here the CDR3 reads CASNSYYNIAGGKNTGELFF. In nucleotides, the CDR3 is TGTGCCAGTAACTCCTATTACAATATAGCGGGGGGGAAGAACACCGGGGAGCTGTTTTTT.

The rearrangement uses TRBV28 and TRBJ1-1; the match to TRBD1 covers 7 bases. CDR1 is MDHEN, CDR2 SYDVKM, per germline. CDR3 length: 16 residues. The V segment lost 1 base and the J segment 2 bases; nucleotides outside the gene matches: 7. CDR3 nucleotides: TGTGCCAGCAGTTTATCAGGGGGGCCCGTTAACACTGAAGCTTTCTTT. This sequence encodes CASSLSGGPVNTEAFF.

The gene calls are TRBV6-6 and TRBJ1-1; D is unresolved. The germline V gene encodes CDR1 MNHNY and CDR2 SVGAGI (reference sequence). The CDR3 consists of 15 residues. Trimming shortened V by 6 bases and J by 4 bases, and 18 bases separated the two germline ends. CDR3 nucleotide sequence: TGTGCCAGCAGCCACGTGGGGTCGGGAGGCACTGAAGCTTTCTTT. Its protein is CASSHVGSGGTEAFF.

Turning to this clone: The sample has other DNA sequences that encode this CDR3 too. The chain joins TRBV27 to TRBJ2-3; a weak D match, TRBD1 (6 bases). In germline, CDR1 is MNHEY, CDR2 SMNVEV (reference sequence). Deletions cut 3 bases from V and 6 bases from J, with 16 bases between. The length of the CDR3 is 15 residues. CDR3 loop: CASSLVQGHTDTQYF. The CDR3 DNA sequence: TGTGCCAGCAGTTTGGTACAGGGTCACACGGATACGCAGTATTTT.